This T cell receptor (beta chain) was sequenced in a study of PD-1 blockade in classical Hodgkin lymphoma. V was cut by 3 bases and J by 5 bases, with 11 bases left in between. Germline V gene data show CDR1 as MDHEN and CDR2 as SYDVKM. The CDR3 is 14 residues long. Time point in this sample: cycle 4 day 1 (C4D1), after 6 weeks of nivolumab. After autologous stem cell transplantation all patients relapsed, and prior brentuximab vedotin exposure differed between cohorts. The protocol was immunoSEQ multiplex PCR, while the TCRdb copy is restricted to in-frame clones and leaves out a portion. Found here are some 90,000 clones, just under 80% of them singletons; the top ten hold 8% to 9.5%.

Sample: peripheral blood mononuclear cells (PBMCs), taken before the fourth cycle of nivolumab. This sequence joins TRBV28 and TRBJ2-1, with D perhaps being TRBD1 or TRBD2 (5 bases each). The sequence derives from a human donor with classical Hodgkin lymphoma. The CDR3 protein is CASSLSGTNNEQFF. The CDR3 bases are TGTGCCAGCAGTTTGTCCGGGACCAACAATGAGCAGTTCTTC.